The 22 T cell receptor beta chains listed next were all sequenced from one sample in a study of shared T cell receptors in the human thymus. Profiled with immunoSEQ multiplex PCR; TCRdb holds only in-frame clones, not every one. The sample holds hundreds of thousands of clones, around 78% seen once. The sample also formed part of further work on human thymus T cells.

The source material was thymocytes. The receptor source for this set is a boy under two years old with a congenital heart defect.

The chain carries TRBV29-1 and TRBJ2-1, with D unclear. Trimming pared 1 base from V and 8 bases from J, leaving 15 bases between. This CDR3 is 14 amino acids long. Germline loops: CDR1 SQVTM, CDR2 ANQGSEA. The CDR3 coding sequence is TGCAGCGTTGAAGTCGGGTTAGCTTCTGATGAGCAGTTCTTC. This sequence encodes CSVEVGLASDEQFF.

The table lists this clone with a few counts. This chain uses TRBV10-2 with TRBJ2-7, with 7 positions matching TRBD2. Germline loops: CDR1 WSHSY, CDR2 SAAADI. V gave up 4 bases and J gave up 3 bases; unmatched junction bases: 9. This CDR3 comprises 15 residues. CDR3 nucleotide sequence: TGCGCCAGCAGTGTAGGGCGGGGGAGAGACTACGAGCAGTACTTC. It encodes CASSVGRGRDYEQYF.

The J gene is TRBJ2-2, the V gene TRBV5-1, with 9 bases fitting TRBD2. Germline trimming cut 8 bases from V and 1 base from J; bases unmatched to any gene: 12. Germline V CDR1 and CDR2: SGHRS, YFSETQ. The CDR3 has 17 amino acids. The DNA of the CDR3 is TGCGCCAGTTGGCGAGAGCGGGGGGCCTTGAACACCGGGGAGCTGTTTTTT. Protein: CASWRERGALNTGELFF. The full variable domain, with the rest looked up from reference TRBV5-1 and TRBJ2-2, is KAGVTQTPRYLIKTRGQQVTLSCSPISGHRSVSWYQQTPGQGLQFLFEYFSETQRNKGNFPGRFSGRQFSNSRSEMNVSTLELGDSALYLCASWRERGALNTGELFFGEGSRLTVL.

This clone appeared once. The chain is built from TRBV11-3 and TRBJ2-7; D is ambiguous. The germline V and J ends were trimmed by 8 bases and 0 bases, with 14 bases remaining between them. This CDR3 has 14 amino acids. Germline V gives CDR1 SGHNT, CDR2 YENEEA. The CDR3, as DNA: TGTGCCAGCGCACAGCACTTACTCTCCTACGAGCAGTACTTC. Translating it yields CASAQHLLSYEQYF.

This clone was picked up a small number of times. This sequence joins TRBV6-4 and TRBJ2-1; TRBD2 matches at 14 bases. This CDR3 is 19 amino acids long. The trim removed 6 bases at V and 2 bases at J, leaving 12 bases unmatched. The germline V gene encodes CDR1 MRHNA and CDR2 SNTAGT. CDR3 sequence reads: CASRPRLAGGPMTYNEQFF. The CDR3, as DNA: TGTGCCAGCAGGCCCCGACTAGCGGGAGGGCCGATGACCTACAATGAGCAGTTCTTC.

The V gene is TRBV5-1, the J gene TRBJ2-3, with TRBD2 identical over 8 bases. Trimming at V came to 6 bases and at J to 3 bases, leaving 6 bases not matched to a gene. Germline CDR1 is SGHRS and CDR2 is YFSETQ. This CDR3 region has 14 residues. The CDR3 DNA reads TGCGCCAGCAACCAGCGGGAGAAGACAGATACGCAGTATTTT. Amino acid sequence: CASNQREKTDTQYF.

The V and J genes are TRBV2 and TRBJ2-3, with D hard to call. This CDR3 contains 12 residues. V was cut by 9 bases and J by 1 base, with 8 bases left in between. Germline CDR1 is SNHLY and CDR2 is FYNNEI. The CDR3 bases are TGTGCCAGGCGTGGAGGCACAGATACGCAGTATTTT. Translating it yields CARRGGTDTQYF.

The genes are TRBV30 and TRBJ2-1, with D maybe TRBD1 (5 bases). Germline V gives CDR1 GTSNPN, CDR2 SVGIG (reference sequence). V dropped 1 base and J dropped 7 bases, with 23 bases sitting between them. This CDR3 is 17 amino acids long. The CDR3 spells CAWSGYPRGKRSNEQFF. CDR3 in DNA: TGTGCCTGGAGTGGTTATCCTAGGGGAAAAAGGTCAAATGAGCAGTTCTTC.

This chain connects TRBV28 to TRBJ2-6; D perhaps matches TRBD1 (5 bases). V was pared by 6 bases and J by 4 bases, with 13 bases between. The V gene's germline CDR1 is MDHEN and CDR2 SYDVKM. The CDR3 covers 15 residues. The CDR3: CASRYRSPGANVLTF. For the CDR3, the DNA is TGTGCCAGCAGGTACAGGTCACCCGGGGCCAACGTCCTGACTTTC.

The genes are TRBV7-9 and TRBJ2-2; no firm D call. V was trimmed by 5 bases and J by 6 bases, leaving 13 bases between them. CDR1 is SEHNR and CDR2 is FQNEAQ in the germline V gene (reference sequence). The length of the CDR3 is 14 residues. The CDR3 is CASSPLTGAGELFF. The DNA for the CDR3 is TGTGCCAGCAGCCCGCTTACTGGTGCCGGGGAGCTGTTTTTT.

V usage is TRBV30 and J usage is TRBJ2-3, with TRBD2 identical over 9 bases. CDR1 is GTSNPN, CDR2 SVGIG, per germline (reference sequence). V shed 8 bases, J shed 0 bases, and the junction held 3 bases outside the gene matches. CDR3 size: 13 residues. CDR3 coding DNA: TGTGCCCGGCGGGGGGGGAGCACAGATACGCAGTATTTT. The encoded protein is CARRGGSTDTQYF.

V is TRBV5-1 and J is TRBJ2-7; 8 nucleotides line up with TRBD2. The CDR3 has 16 amino acids. Losses at the gene ends were 3 bases for V and 3 bases for J; bases not matched to a gene: 11. Germline V gene lookup returns CDR1 SGHRS and CDR2 YFSETQ. The CDR3 loop reads CASSSVAGGTLYEQYF. As DNA, the CDR3 is TGCGCCAGCAGCTCGGTCGCGGGAGGAACCCTCTACGAGCAGTACTTC. The full variable domain, its missing parts supplied by reference TRBV5-1 and TRBJ2-7, is KAGVTQTPRYLIKTRGQQVTLSCSPISGHRSVSWYQQTPGQGLQFLFEYFSETQRNKGNFPGRFSGRQFSNSRSEMNVSTLELGDSALYLCASSSVAGGTLYEQYFGPGTRLTVT.

In this sample, this clone turned up once. The chain recombines TRBV4-2 with TRBJ2-7; 9 bases are shared with TRBD2. The trim removed 0 bases at V and 1 base at J, leaving 4 bases unmatched. The CDR3 runs 16 residues. In germline, CDR1 is LGHNA, CDR2 YNFKEQ. This CDR3 reads CASSQDGGRGSYEQYF. The CDR3, as DNA: TGTGCCAGCAGCCAAGATGGCGGGAGGGGGTCCTACGAGCAGTACTTC.

The chain employs TRBV19 and TRBJ2-2, with 15 bases identical to TRBD2. The germline V gene encodes CDR1 LNHDA and CDR2 SQIVND (reference sequence). CDR3 length equals 18 residues. The V and J ends lost 6 bases and 0 bases, in that order; junction bases with no gene match: 5. Here the CDR3 reads CASSQGLAGGPNTGELFF. CDR3 DNA: TGTGCCAGTAGCCAGGGACTAGCGGGAGGCCCGAACACCGGGGAGCTGTTTTTT.

The rearrangement joins TRBV4-2 to TRBJ2-1, with 7 bases that match TRBD1. The germline CDR1 and CDR2 sequences are LGHNA and YNFKEQ. The CDR3 length is 18 residues. Trimming took 0 bases from V and 1 from J; bases not matched to a gene: 9. Here the CDR3 DNA reads TGTGCCAGCAGCCAAGAGGGCACAGGGGATGGGTCCTACAATGAGCAGTTCTTC. As protein: CASSQEGTGDGSYNEQFF.

The chain combines TRBV6-1 with TRBJ2-6, with D uncertain. Germline CDR1 is MNHNS and CDR2 is SASEGT. The CDR3 is made up of 16 amino acids. Trimming pared 2 bases from V and 0 bases from J, leaving 8 bases between. CDR3 region: CASSETQTSGANVLTF. In DNA form, the CDR3 reads TGTGCCAGCAGTGAAACACAGACCTCTGGGGCCAACGTCCTGACTTTC.

The chain has TRBV4-3 and TRBJ1-2; no firm D call. With 0 bases removed from V and 8 bases from J, the gap between germline ends came to 13 bases. The germline gives CDR1 LGHNA, CDR2 YSLEER. This CDR3 comprises 14 residues. CDR3 DNA sequence: TGCGCCAGCAGCCAAGATGAGGGTATGGGGGGCTACACCTTC. Its translation is CASSQDEGMGGYTF.

V and J are TRBV11-2 and TRBJ1-2, with a weak D call TRBD1 (6 bases). Germline assignment: CDR1 SGHAT and CDR2 FQNNGV. Trimming removed 1 base from V and 8 bases from J, with 23 bases in between. The CDR3 has 17 amino acids. CDR3 amino acids: CASSLVPLRGGAGGYTF. As DNA, the CDR3 is TGTGCCAGCAGCTTAGTACCGTTAAGGGGGGGCGCGGGAGGCTACACCTTC. Variable domain in full (rest from reference TRBV11-2 and TRBJ1-2): EAGVAQSPRYKIIEKRQSVAFWCNPISGHATLYWYQQILGQGPKLLIQFQNNGVVDDSQLPKDRFSAERLKGVDSTLKIQPAKLEDSAVYLCASSLVPLRGGAGGYTFGSGTRLTVV.

V and J are TRBV11-3 and TRBJ2-3; TRBD1 is a possible D gene (5 bases). Trimming cost V 6 bases and J 1 base, with 5 bases left between them. CDR1 is SGHNT, CDR2 YENEEA, per germline. The CDR3 is 12 amino acids. The CDR3 coding sequence is TGTGCCAGCAGAGGGGGCACAGATACGCAGTATTTT. This codes for CASRGGTDTQYF.

Written as DNA, the CDR3 is TGTGCCTGGAACAGCTTCCTCCCCCGGTCTGGCTACACCTTC. This gives the protein CAWNSFLPRSGYTF. The chain uses TRBV30 and TRBJ1-2; D uncertain. The CDR3 runs 14 residues. The V gene's germline CDR1 is GTSNPN and CDR2 SVGIG (reference sequence). V was clipped by 4 bases and J by 7 bases, with 19 bases between them.

V gene TRBV4-3 combines with J gene TRBJ2-4; 12 positions match TRBD2. Germline CDR1 is LGHNA and CDR2 is YSLEER. The V gene end was trimmed by 0 bases and the J gene end by 5 bases; junction bases not matched to a gene: 5. This CDR3 is 17 amino acids long. The CDR3 region is CASSQERTSGKENIQYF. CDR3 sequence (DNA): TGCGCCAGCAGCCAAGAACGGACTAGCGGGAAGGAAAACATTCAGTACTTC.

V gene TRBV11-2 combines with J gene TRBJ2-7, with 8 bases lining up with TRBD2. The CDR3 is 14 residues long. The germline CDR1 and CDR2 sequences are SGHAT and FQNNGV. V dropped 3 bases and J dropped 2; count of bases not matched to a gene: 3. CDR3 protein: CASSLTSAPYEQYF. The CDR3, as DNA: TGTGCCAGCAGCTTGACTAGCGCGCCCTACGAGCAGTACTTC.